Given below is one T cell receptor (beta chain) in context. This clonotype has more than one count but fewer than ten. No cognate antigen has been identified for it. No much larger clone exists at a distance of one base, and base qualities are not known. The data were taken from a study of type 1 regulatory T cells (TCRdb year 2021). About the study as a whole: An in vitro protocol by which a Tr1-enriched, alloantigen-specific CD4 T cell product named T-allo10 was generated was characterized in the study. Patients with hematological malignancies who were receiving allogeneic hematopoietic stem cell transplantation were the group in which T-allo10 was being clinically evaluated.

Looking up the germline V gene (reference sequence) yields CDR1 DFQATT and CDR2 SNEGSKA. The CDR3 spans 15 residues, from the cysteine through the phenylalanine. Only the CDR3 portion is preserved as DNA: 45 bases, with reading frame beginning at the first base. Compared with germline, V lacks 4 bases and J lacks 4 bases; bases without a gene match: 4. TCRdb names Illumina MiSeq as the instrument used. The public reads were quality trimmed at Q25 with fastp and then assembled into clones with MiXCR by TCRdb, keeping productive beta chains. When rows share a CDR3 protein, they turn into one entry using the most common DNA and genes. Present in this sample are approximately 97,000 distinct CDR3 sequences, about a third of which were seen just once. Of the sample, less than 2.5% is held by the ten largest clones.

The V and J segments used are TRBV20-1 and TRBJ2-2; the central 12 bases match TRBD2. The sequence derives from a human donor in good health. Sample: CD4+ T cells, either the whole sample or a sorted fraction (not recorded which). CDR3 loop: CSAILAGGGTGELFF. The DNA is TGCAGTGCTATCCTAGCGGGAGGGGGCACCGGGGAGCTGTTTTTT.